Presented here are 24 T cell receptor beta chains from one specimen sequenced in a study of cytotoxic CD8 clonotypes in ibrutinib-treated CLL. Here immunoSEQ multiplex PCR was the method, and the copy in TCRdb shows in-frame clones only, minus some. This sample has approximately 130,000 clones, with around four fifths found just once. Here the sequenced sample was PBMCs, taken after 24 months of ibrutinib treatment. The receptor set was obtained from a human donor with chronic lymphocytic leukemia.

The CDR3 bases are TGTGCCACCAATTACGGGGCCTCCTCTGGGGCCAACGTCCTGACTTTC. Protein: CATNYGASSGANVLTF. V is TRBV10-3 and J is TRBJ2-6; D is possibly TRBD1 or TRBD2 (5 bases each). CDR1 and CDR2 from the germline V gene are ENHRY and SYGVKD. V gave up 10 bases and J gave up 0 bases, with 16 bases separating them. This CDR3 comprises 16 residues.

This clone was counted between two and nine times. This chain uses TRBV11-2 with TRBJ1-2; 9 bases are a match to TRBD1. J gave up 4 bases and V 3 bases, and 3 bases lay outside the gene matches. Per the germline V gene, CDR1 is SGHAT and CDR2 is FQNNGV. The CDR3 sequence is 14 residues long. The CDR3 DNA is TGTGCCAGCAGCTTGACAGGGGGTTTCTATGGCTACACCTTC. Translation gives CASSLTGGFYGYTF.

This clone was recorded only once. In nucleotides, the CDR3 is TGTGCCAGCAGCCGTATGCGGAACACCATATATTTT. Its translation is CASSRMRNTIYF. The chain couples TRBV7-9 to TRBJ1-3; D not certain. Germline V CDR1 and CDR2: SEHNR, FQNEAQ (reference sequence). V lost 5 bases, J lost 7 bases, and 9 bases lay in between. The CDR3 is 12 residues long.

The J gene is TRBJ2-5, the V gene TRBV7-9; a weak D match, TRBD1 (5 bases). The CDR3 contains 15 residues. V was trimmed by 1 base and J by 3 bases, leaving 12 bases between them. Germline V lookup: CDR1 SEHNR, CDR2 FQNEAQ (reference sequence). CDR3 nucleotides: TGTGCCAGCAGCTTAGTCTCCCCAGGGAAAGAGACCCAGTACTTC. It translates to CASSLVSPGKETQYF.

The chain links TRBV4-3 to TRBJ2-1; 7 bases are shared with TRBD2. The trim removed 0 bases at V and 1 base at J, leaving 9 bases unmatched. The CDR3 is 18 residues long. Germline CDR1 reads LGHNA; CDR2 reads YSLEER. The CDR3 coding sequence is TGCGCCAGCAGCCAAGATGCCCTGGCGGGGGTATCCTACAATGAGCAGTTCTTC. Amino acids: CASSQDALAGVSYNEQFF.

This clone was observed a few times. The chain is built from TRBV7-9 and TRBJ1-6, with no clear D. Trimming stripped 1 base from V and 6 bases from J, with 7 bases between. This CDR3 has 14 amino acids. Germline CDR1 and CDR2: SEHNR and FQNEAQ (reference sequence). The CDR3 DNA follows: TGTGCCAGCAGCTTAGAATATCCTAATTCACCCCTCCACTTT. Protein sequence: CASSLEYPNSPLHF.

The CDR3 nucleotides read TGTGCCAGCAGTTACGGGGGAACTGAAGCTTTCTTT. Protein product: CASSYGGTEAFF. The chain couples TRBV6-6 to TRBJ1-1; possibly TRBD1 for D (5 bases). Germline V gives CDR1 MNHNY, CDR2 SVGAGI (reference sequence). There are 12 residues in the CDR3. Trimming removed 2 bases from V and 5 bases from J, with 6 bases in between.

V gene TRBV30 combines with J gene TRBJ1-2; D ambiguous. CDR1 is GTSNPN and CDR2 is SVGIG in the germline V gene (reference sequence). Between the trimmed V and J ends, which lost 4 bases and 7 bases, there was a span of 10 bases. The CDR3 is made up of 11 amino acids. The CDR3, as DNA: TGTGCCTGGATCTTCTCGGGTGGCTACACCTTC. Protein sequence: CAWIFSGGYTF.

The sample holds one count of this clone. The V and J genes are TRBV6-1 and TRBJ1-5, with 10 bases identical to TRBD1. The CDR3 covers 14 residues. Germline V gene sequence: CDR1 MNHNS, CDR2 SASEGT. V trimming: 4 bases; J trimming: 7 bases; junction bases outside the gene matches: 4. CDR3 nucleotide sequence: TGTGCCAGCAGTGGACAGGGGGCTCTGCAGCCCCAGCATTTT. Translated, it gives CASSGQGALQPQHF.

The CDR3: CAISEVRGVRTEAFF. The CDR3 nucleotides read TGTGCCATCAGTGAAGTTCGGGGTGTACGCACTGAAGCTTTCTTT. The chain couples TRBV10-3 to TRBJ1-1; D ambiguous. With 3 bases removed from V and 4 bases from J, the gap between germline ends came to 15 bases. Germline lookup yields CDR1 ENHRY and CDR2 SYGVKD. This CDR3 contains 15 residues.

The chain combines TRBV4-2 with TRBJ1-6, with 7 bases that match TRBD1. Germline CDR1 reads LGHNA; CDR2 reads YNFKEQ. The J segment lost 6 bases and the V segment lost 4 bases, leaving 15 bases of the junction unmatched. CDR3 length: 18 residues. CDR3 sequence (DNA): TGTGCCAGCAGCCTTCCCAGGGGGGGGCTGGACGTTAATTCACCCCTCCACTTT. This codes for CASSLPRGGLDVNSPLHF.

The genes are TRBV15 and TRBJ2-7; tentatively, D is TRBD1 (5 bases). Looked up from germline, CDR1 is LNHNV and CDR2 is YYDKDF (reference sequence). The germline V and J ends were trimmed by 5 bases and 1 base, with 12 bases remaining between them. This CDR3 has 14 amino acids. The CDR3 nucleotides are TGTGCCACCAGCGTGGTAGCAGGGTCCTACGAGCAGTACTTC. Translation: CATSVVAGSYEQYF.

This chain joins TRBV19 and TRBJ2-2; 7 positions agree with TRBD1. Germline V lookup: CDR1 LNHDA, CDR2 SQIVND (reference sequence). CDR3 size: 15 residues. The trim removed 6 bases at V and 3 bases at J, leaving 7 bases unmatched. The CDR3 DNA follows: TGTGCCAGTAGGGCGGACAGGCCGGACACCGGGGAGCTGTTTTTT. Translation gives CASRADRPDTGELFF. Together with reference TRBV19 and TRBJ2-2, the CDR3 gives the full variable domain: DGGITQSPKYLFRKEGQNVTLSCEQNLNHDAMYWYRQDPGQGLRLIYYSQIVNDFQKGDIAEGYSVSREKKESFPLTVTSAQKNPTAFYLCASRADRPDTGELFFGEGSRLTVL.

This chain uses TRBV7-2 with TRBJ2-2; either TRBD1 or TRBD2 may fit D (5 bases each). The germline V and J ends were trimmed by 5 bases and 1 base, with 11 bases remaining between them. The V gene's germline CDR1 is SGHTA and CDR2 FQGNSA. This CDR3 has 15 amino acids. The CDR3 DNA reads as TGTGCCAGCAGCCTCTTGGGGGAGAACACCGGGGAGCTGTTTTTT. This sequence encodes CASSLLGENTGELFF.

This chain uses TRBV19 with TRBJ2-7; 8 nucleotides line up with TRBD1. Germline CDR1 is LNHDA and CDR2 is SQIVND (reference sequence). This CDR3 is built from 15 residues. The J segment lost 4 bases and the V segment lost 0 bases, leaving 5 bases of the junction unmatched. The CDR3 reads CASSIEDRVPYEQYF. In DNA form, the CDR3 reads TGTGCCAGTAGTATAGAGGACAGGGTCCCATACGAGCAGTACTTC.

This rearrangement joins TRBV2 to TRBJ1-1; D remains ambiguous. CDR1 and CDR2 from the germline V gene are SNHLY and FYNNEI. Trimming shortened V by 4 bases and J by 5 bases, and 14 bases separated the two germline ends. The CDR3 is 14 residues long. In nucleotides, the CDR3 is TGTGCCAGCAGTGTAGAATGGGGAGGGACTGAAGCTTTCTTT. It translates to CASSVEWGGTEAFF.

The genes are TRBV27 and TRBJ1-1, with D unclear. Germline V gene sequence: CDR1 MNHEY, CDR2 SMNVEV (reference sequence). CDR3 length: 14 amino acids. V was shortened by 2 bases and J by 1 base, with 8 bases between the two germline ends. CDR3 residues: CASSLARGNTEAFF. The CDR3, as DNA: TGTGCCAGCAGTTTAGCCCGTGGGAACACTGAAGCTTTCTTT.

On this clone: Without the conserved terminal phenylalanine or tryptophan, this CDR3 likely stems from a read error. This chain uses TRBV4-3 with TRBJ2-7, with D maybe TRBD1 (5 bases). Trimming left V 4 bases short and J 0 bases short, with 7 bases between. The CDR3 spans 13 residues. Germline V gene data show CDR1 as LGHNA and CDR2 as YSLEER. Written as DNA, the CDR3 is TGCGCCAGCAGCCGACAGACCTCCTACGAGCAGTACCTC. This gives the protein CASSRQTSYEQYL.

This rearrangement joins TRBV15 to TRBJ2-1; TRBD2 matches 10 bases. Germline loops: CDR1 LNHNV, CDR2 YYDKDF (reference sequence). The CDR3 is made up of 13 amino acids. V was pared by 10 bases and J by 6 bases, with 6 bases of the junction left unmatched. The CDR3 loop is CAIKRGGRNEQFF. The CDR3 region has the DNA TGTGCCATAAAGCGGGGGGGCCGCAATGAGCAGTTCTTC. The whole variable domain, filled in from reference TRBV15 and TRBJ2-1, reads DAMVIQNPRYQVTQFGKPVTLSCSQTLNHNVMYWYQQKSSQAPKLLFHYYDKDFNNEADTPDNFQSRRPNTSFCFLDIRSPGLGDTAMYLCAIKRGGRNEQFFGPGTRLTVL.

The chain combines TRBV30 with TRBJ2-3, with 9 bases that match TRBD2. Per germline, CDR1 GTSNPN and CDR2 SVGIG (reference sequence). The CDR3 runs to 14 residues. The V and J ends lost 6 bases and 1 base, in that order; junction bases with no gene match: 5. The CDR3 spells CACVVAGGTDTQYF. The CDR3 bases are TGTGCCTGTGTGGTAGCGGGGGGCACAGATACGCAGTATTTT.

The table lists this clone with many counts. The chain combines TRBV30 with TRBJ1-5, with TRBD1 matching 7 bases. Trimming removed 0 bases from V and 6 bases from J; junction bases left unmatched: 2. The CDR3 extends over 13 amino acids. Germline assignment: CDR1 GTSNPN and CDR2 SVGIG (reference sequence). CDR3: CAWSVRGVQPQHF. The DNA of the CDR3 is TGTGCCTGGAGTGTCAGGGGGGTTCAGCCCCAGCATTTT. Filled out from reference TRBV30 and TRBJ1-5, the complete variable domain reads SQTIHQWPATLVQPVGSPLSLECTVEGTSNPNLYWYRQAAGRGLQLLFYSVGIGQISSEVPQNLSASRPQDRQFILSSKKLLLSDSGFYLCAWSVRGVQPQHFGDGTRLSIL.

The rearrangement joins TRBV7-8 to TRBJ2-7; weak D call: TRBD1 (6 bases). The CDR3 runs 17 residues. Looked up from germline, CDR1 is SGHVS and CDR2 is FQNEAQ. Trimming removed 0 bases from V and 2 bases from J, with 17 bases in between. Here the CDR3 reads CASSLAFTGLIPYEQYF. In nucleotides, the CDR3 is TGTGCCAGCAGCTTAGCGTTTACAGGGCTAATCCCCTACGAGCAGTACTTC.

Only one count was recorded for this clone. The rearrangement uses TRBV5-4 and TRBJ2-5; TRBD1 matches 9 bases. Unmatched junction bases numbered 4, after V lost 5 bases and J lost 2 bases. Germline CDR1 SGHNT, CDR2 YYREEE (reference sequence). The CDR3 spans 14 residues. CDR3 amino acids: CASRPGTGQETQYF. CDR3 nucleotide sequence: TGTGCCAGCAGACCCGGGACAGGGCAAGAGACCCAGTACTTC.

This clone has more than one count but fewer than ten. This sequence joins TRBV6-6 and TRBJ1-1; TRBD1 aligns across 10 bases. The CDR3 runs 16 residues. In germline, CDR1 is MNHNY, CDR2 SVGAGI (reference sequence). The trim removed 4 bases at V and 0 bases at J, leaving 5 bases unmatched. CDR3 amino acids: CASSSGTGDMNTEAFF. CDR3 coding DNA: TGTGCCAGCAGTTCCGGGACAGGGGACATGAACACTGAAGCTTTCTTT.